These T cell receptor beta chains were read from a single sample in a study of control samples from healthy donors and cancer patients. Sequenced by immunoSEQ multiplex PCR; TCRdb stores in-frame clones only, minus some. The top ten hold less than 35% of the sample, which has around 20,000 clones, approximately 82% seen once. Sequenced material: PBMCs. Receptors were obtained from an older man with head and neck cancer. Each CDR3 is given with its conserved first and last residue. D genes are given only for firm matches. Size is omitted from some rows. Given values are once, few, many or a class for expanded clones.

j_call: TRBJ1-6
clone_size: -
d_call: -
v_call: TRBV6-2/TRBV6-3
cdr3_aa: CASSSMDSPLHF
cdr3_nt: TGTGCCAGCAGTTCTATGGATTCACCCCTCCACTTT

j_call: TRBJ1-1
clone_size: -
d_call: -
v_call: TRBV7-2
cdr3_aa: CASSYQIGARDTEAFF
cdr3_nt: TGTGCCAGCAGTTACCAGATTGGGGCGCGGGACACTGAAGCTTTCTTT

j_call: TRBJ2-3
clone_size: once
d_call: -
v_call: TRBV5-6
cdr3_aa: CASSDIQGIGTDTQYF
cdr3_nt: TGTGCCAGCAGCGACATCCAGGGTATAGGGACAGATACGCAGTATTTT

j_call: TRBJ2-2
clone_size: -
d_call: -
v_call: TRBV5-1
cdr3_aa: CASSLEATGELFF
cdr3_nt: TGCGCCAGCAGCTTGGAGGCCACCGGGGAGCTGTTTTTT

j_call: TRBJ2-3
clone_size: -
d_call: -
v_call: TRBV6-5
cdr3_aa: CASTHGPSATDTQYF
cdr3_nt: TGTGCCAGCACCCACGGACCTAGCGCCACAGATACGCAGTATTTT

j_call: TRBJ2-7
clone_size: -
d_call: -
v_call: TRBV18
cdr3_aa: CASSPPSSYEQYF
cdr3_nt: TGTGCCAGCTCACCCCCGAGCTCCTACGAGCAGTACTTC

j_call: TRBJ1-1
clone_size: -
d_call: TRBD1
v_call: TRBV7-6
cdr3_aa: CASSPRTGGVSTEAFF
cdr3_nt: TGTGCCAGCAGCCCCCGGACAGGAGGTGTAAGCACTGAAGCTTTCTTT

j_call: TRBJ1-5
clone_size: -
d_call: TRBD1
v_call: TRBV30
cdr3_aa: CAWSIDRESNQPQHF
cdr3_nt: TGTGCCTGGAGTATCGACAGGGAAAGCAATCAGCCCCAGCATTTT

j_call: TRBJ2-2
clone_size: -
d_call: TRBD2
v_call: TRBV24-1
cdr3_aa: CATSDHGGLAGNTGELFF
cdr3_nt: TGTGCCACCAGTGACCACGGGGGGCTAGCGGGGAACACCGGGGAGCTGTTTTTT

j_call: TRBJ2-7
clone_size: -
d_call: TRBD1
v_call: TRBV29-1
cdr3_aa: CSVGGQGTYEQYF
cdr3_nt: TGCAGCGTGGGGGGACAGGGGACCTACGAGCAGTACTTC

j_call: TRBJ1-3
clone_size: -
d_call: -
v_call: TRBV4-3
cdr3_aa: CASSWREDSSGNTIYF
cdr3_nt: TGCGCCAGCAGCTGGAGAGAGGACAGCTCTGGAAACACCATATATTTT

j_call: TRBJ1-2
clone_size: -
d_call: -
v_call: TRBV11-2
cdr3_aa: CASSLGGAYGYTF
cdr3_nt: TGTGCCAGCAGCTTGGGGGGAGCCTATGGCTACACCTTC

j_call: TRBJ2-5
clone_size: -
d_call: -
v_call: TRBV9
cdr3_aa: CASTPHGTAGETQYF
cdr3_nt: TGTGCCAGCACCCCTCACGGGACAGCGGGGGAGACCCAGTACTTC

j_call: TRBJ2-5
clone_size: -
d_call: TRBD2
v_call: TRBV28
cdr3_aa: CASSLWRGNQETQYF
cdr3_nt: TGTGCCAGCAGTTTATGGCGGGGGAACCAAGAGACCCAGTACTTC

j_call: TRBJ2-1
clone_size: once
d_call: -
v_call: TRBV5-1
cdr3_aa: CASSSSTGSYNEQFF
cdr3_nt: TGCGCCAGCAGCTCCTCGACAGGTAGCTACAATGAGCAGTTCTTC

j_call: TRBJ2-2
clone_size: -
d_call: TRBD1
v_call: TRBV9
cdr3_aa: CASSAATGMRTGELFF
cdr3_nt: TGTGCCAGCAGCGCTGCGACAGGGATGAGGACCGGGGAGCTGTTTTTT

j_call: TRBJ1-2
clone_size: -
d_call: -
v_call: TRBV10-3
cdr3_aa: CAISETEYGYTF
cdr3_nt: TGTGCCATCAGTGAGACAGAGTATGGCTACACCTTC

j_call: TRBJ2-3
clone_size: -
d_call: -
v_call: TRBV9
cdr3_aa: CASSEKPHGVGSTDTQYF
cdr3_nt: TGTGCCAGCAGCGAAAAACCTCATGGCGTTGGTAGCACAGATACGCAGTATTTT

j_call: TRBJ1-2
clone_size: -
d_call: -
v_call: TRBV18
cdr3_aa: CASSPTTGDYGYTF
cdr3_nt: TGTGCCAGCTCACCAACCACAGGAGACTATGGCTACACCTTC

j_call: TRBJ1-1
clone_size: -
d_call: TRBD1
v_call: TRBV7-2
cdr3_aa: CASCLRQGGTEAFF
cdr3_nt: TGTGCCAGCTGCTTACGACAGGGGGGCACTGAAGCTTTCTTT

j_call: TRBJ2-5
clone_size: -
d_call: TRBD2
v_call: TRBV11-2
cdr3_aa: CASSLIGGLAGVSQETQYF
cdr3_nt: TGTGCCAGCAGCTTAATAGGAGGACTAGCGGGAGTAAGCCAAGAGACCCAGTACTTC

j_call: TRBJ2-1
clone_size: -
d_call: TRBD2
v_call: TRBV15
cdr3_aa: CATSMAGGNYNEQFF
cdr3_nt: TGTGCCACCAGCATGGCGGGAGGGAACTACAATGAGCAGTTCTTC

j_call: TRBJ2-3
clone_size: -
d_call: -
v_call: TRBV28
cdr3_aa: CASSFLWGTTDTQYF
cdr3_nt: TGTGCCAGCAGTTTTTTGTGGGGTACCACAGATACGCAGTATTTT

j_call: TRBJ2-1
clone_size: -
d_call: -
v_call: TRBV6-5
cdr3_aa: CASSYGGGGGNNEQFF
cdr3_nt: TGTGCCAGCAGTTACGGGGGGGGAGGGGGCAACAATGAGCAGTTCTTC

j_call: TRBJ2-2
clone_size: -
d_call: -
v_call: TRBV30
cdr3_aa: CAWKPPRGEWDLTNTGELFF
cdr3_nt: TGTGCCTGGAAGCCCCCCAGAGGGGAGTGGGACCTGACGAACACCGGGGAGCTGTTTTTT

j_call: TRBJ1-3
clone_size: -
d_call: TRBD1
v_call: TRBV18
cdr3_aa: CASSLIFGQASGNTIYF
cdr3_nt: TGTGCCAGCTCACTGATTTTTGGACAGGCCTCTGGAAACACCATATATTTT

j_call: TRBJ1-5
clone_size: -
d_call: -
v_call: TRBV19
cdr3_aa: CASSISVEVYSNQPQHF
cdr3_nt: TGTGCCAGTAGTATATCCGTAGAGGTTTATAGCAATCAGCCCCAGCATTTT

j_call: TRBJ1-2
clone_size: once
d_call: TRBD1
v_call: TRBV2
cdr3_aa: CASSEFRDSKNYGYTF
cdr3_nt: TGTGCCAGCAGTGAATTTCGGGACAGCAAAAACTATGGCTACACCTTC

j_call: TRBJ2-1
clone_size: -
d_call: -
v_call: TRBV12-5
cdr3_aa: CASGLSRSSYNEQFF
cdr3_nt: TGTGCTAGTGGTTTGAGCAGGAGCTCCTACAATGAGCAGTTCTTC

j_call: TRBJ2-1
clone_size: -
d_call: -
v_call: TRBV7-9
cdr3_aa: CASSVSGDVDFF
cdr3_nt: TGTGCCAGCAGCGTTTCAGGGGACGTCGATTTCTTC

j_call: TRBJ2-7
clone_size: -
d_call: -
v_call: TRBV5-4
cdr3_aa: CASSLDGVEQYF
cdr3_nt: TGTGCCAGCAGCTTAGATGGGGTCGAGCAGTACTTC

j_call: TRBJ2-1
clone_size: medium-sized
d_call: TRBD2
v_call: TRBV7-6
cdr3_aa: CASSFRTSGIYEQFF
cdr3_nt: TGTGCCAGCAGCTTCCGGACTAGCGGGATCTATGAGCAGTTCTTC

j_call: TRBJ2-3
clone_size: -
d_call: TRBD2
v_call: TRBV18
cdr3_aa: CASSPQTSGNVDTQYF
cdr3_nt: TGTGCCAGCTCACCACAGACTAGCGGGAATGTAGATACGCAGTATTTT

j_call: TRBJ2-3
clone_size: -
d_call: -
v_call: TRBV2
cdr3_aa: CASTQRVTDTQYF
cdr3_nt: TGTGCCAGCACCCAGAGGGTCACAGATACGCAGTATTTT

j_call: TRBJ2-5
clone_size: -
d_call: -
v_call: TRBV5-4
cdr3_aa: CASSLVTVQETQYF
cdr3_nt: TGTGCCAGCAGCTTGGTGACGGTCCAAGAGACCCAGTACTTC

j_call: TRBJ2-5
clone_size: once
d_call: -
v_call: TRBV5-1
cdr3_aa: CASSLDRETQYF
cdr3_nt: TGCGCCAGCAGCTTGGACAGGGAGACCCAGTACTTC

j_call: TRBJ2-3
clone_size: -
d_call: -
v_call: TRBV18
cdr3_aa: CASSPQSRADTQYF
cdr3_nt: TGTGCCAGCTCGCCGCAGTCCCGTGCAGATACGCAGTATTTT

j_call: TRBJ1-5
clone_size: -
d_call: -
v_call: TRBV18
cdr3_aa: CASSPGADQPQHF
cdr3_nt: TGTGCCAGCTCACCGGGGGCCGATCAGCCCCAGCATTTT

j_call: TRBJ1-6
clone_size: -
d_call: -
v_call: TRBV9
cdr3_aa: CASSVETDSPLHF
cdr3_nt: TGTGCCAGCAGCGTAGAGACGGATTCACCCCTCCACTTT

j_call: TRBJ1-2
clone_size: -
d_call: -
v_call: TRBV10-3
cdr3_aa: CAISGLWYNGYTF
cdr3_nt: TGTGCCATCAGTGGTCTATGGTACAATGGCTACACCTTC

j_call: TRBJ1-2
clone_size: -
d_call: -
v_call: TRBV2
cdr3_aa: CASSNVVWASYGYTF
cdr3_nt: TGTGCCAGCAGTAACGTTGTGTGGGCTAGCTATGGCTACACCTTC

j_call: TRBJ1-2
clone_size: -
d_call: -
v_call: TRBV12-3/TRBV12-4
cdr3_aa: CASSASNYGYTF
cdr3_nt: TGTGCCAGCAGTGCAAGTAACTATGGCTACACCTTC

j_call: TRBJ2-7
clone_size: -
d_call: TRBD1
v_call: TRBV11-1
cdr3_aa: CASSGQDTLYEQYF
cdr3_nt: TGTGCCAGCAGCGGACAGGACACACTCTACGAGCAGTACTTC

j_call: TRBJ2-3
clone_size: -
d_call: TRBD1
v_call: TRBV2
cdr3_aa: CASSGQGGTDTQYF
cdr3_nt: TGTGCCAGCAGCGGACAGGGGGGCACAGATACGCAGTATTTT

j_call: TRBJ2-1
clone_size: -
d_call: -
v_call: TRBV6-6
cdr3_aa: CASSYRENEQFF
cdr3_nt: TGTGCCAGCAGTTATCGAGAAAATGAGCAGTTCTTC

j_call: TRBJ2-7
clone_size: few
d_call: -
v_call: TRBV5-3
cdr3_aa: CARSPSWGRTYEQYF
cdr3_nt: TGTGCCAGAAGCCCCTCCTGGGGACGGACCTACGAGCAGTACTTC

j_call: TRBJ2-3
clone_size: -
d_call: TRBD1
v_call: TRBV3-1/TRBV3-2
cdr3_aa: CASSQGQGKYF
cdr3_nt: TGTGCCAGCAGCCAAGGACAGGGGAAGTATTTT

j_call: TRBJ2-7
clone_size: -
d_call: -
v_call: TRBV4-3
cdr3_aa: CASSQGTPGPLYEQYF
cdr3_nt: TGCGCCAGCAGCCAAGGGACCCCGGGTCCTTTATACGAGCAGTACTTC

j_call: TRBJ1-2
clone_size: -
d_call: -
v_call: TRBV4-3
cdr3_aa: CASSQAFNNYGYTF
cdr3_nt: TGCGCCAGCAGCCAAGCTTTTAATAACTATGGCTACACCTTC

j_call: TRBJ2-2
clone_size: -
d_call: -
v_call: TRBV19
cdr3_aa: CASSQGMETGELFF
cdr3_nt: TGTGCCAGTAGTCAGGGGATGGAAACCGGGGAGCTGTTTTTT

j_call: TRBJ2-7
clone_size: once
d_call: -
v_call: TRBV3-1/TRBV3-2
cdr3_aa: CASSQKLGSGGYEQYF
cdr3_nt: TGTGCCAGCAGCCAAAAATTGGGGTCCGGGGGTTACGAGCAGTACTTC

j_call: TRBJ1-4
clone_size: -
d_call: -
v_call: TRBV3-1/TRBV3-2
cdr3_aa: CASSQDPDTTNEKLFF
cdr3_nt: TGTGCCAGCAGCCAAGATCCGGACACAACTAATGAAAAACTGTTTTTT

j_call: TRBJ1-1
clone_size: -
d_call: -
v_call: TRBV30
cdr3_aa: CAWAIRRKDPNTEAFF
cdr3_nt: TGTGCCTGGGCCATACGCAGGAAGGACCCGAACACTGAAGCTTTCTTT